This T cell receptor beta chain was sequenced during a study of blood T cell repertoires in COVID-19. Trimming stripped 1 base from V and 5 bases from J, with 6 bases between. The germline V gene has CDR1 SGDLS and CDR2 YYNGEE. This CDR3 region has 13 residues. Assay used: immunoSEQ multiplex PCR; TCRdb lists only in-frame clones, some missing. The top ten clones hold around 5.2% of a sample with roughly 200,000 clones, 85% of them seen once. Sequences were obtained from peripheral blood. The V call is TRBV9, the J call TRBJ1-4; tentative D call: TRBD1 (5 bases). This clonotype was sampled from a woman older than 75 with acute or convalescent COVID-19. The CDR3 DNA sequence: TGTGCCAGCAGCGTACGACAGAATGAAAAACTGTTTTTT. This sequence encodes CASSVRQNEKLFF.